The next 5 T cell receptor beta chains were all read from a single sample in a study of monozygotic twins with cystic fibrosis. Sequencing was performed with immunoSEQ multiplex PCR; in TCRdb, only in-frame clones are kept and a portion is missing. Of approximately 20,000 clones in the sample, 97% were seen once. Material for sequencing was blood. Every receptor here comes from a girl under 18 with cystic fibrosis.

The rearrangement joins TRBV5-1 to TRBJ2-2, with TRBD2 matching over 13 bases. The V segment lost 3 bases and the J segment 7 bases; nucleotides outside the gene matches: 6. The V gene's germline CDR1 is SGHRS and CDR2 YFSETQ. The CDR3 sequence is 16 residues long. CDR3: CASSSGLAGRDGELFF. DNA for the CDR3: TGCGCCAGCAGCTCGGGACTAGCGGGAAGGGACGGGGAGCTGTTTTTT.

The genes are TRBV27 and TRBJ1-1, with D unclear. Trimming took 2 bases from V and 3 from J, leaving 10 bases between them. This CDR3 contains 14 residues. Per germline, CDR1 MNHEY and CDR2 SMNVEV (reference sequence). In DNA, the CDR3 is TGTGCCAGCAGTTTACTCGGCACACACACTGAAGCTTTCTTT. The encoded protein is CASSLLGTHTEAFF.

For this clone: The junction does not match germline at one end; this may be a read error. The J gene is TRBJ2-3, the V gene TRBV5-1, with 7 nucleotides matching TRBD2. Germline CDR1 is SGHRS and CDR2 is YFSETQ. The CDR3 length is 16 residues. The CDR3 region has the DNA TGCGCCAGTAGCTTGTCCGCTAGCGGTAACACAGATACGCAGTATTTT. Residues: CASSLSASGNTDTQYF.

V and J are TRBV5-4 and TRBJ2-1; D is perhaps TRBD2 (6 bases). Germline loops: CDR1 SGHNT, CDR2 YYREEE (reference sequence). The CDR3 extends over 13 amino acids. V was shortened by 4 bases and J by 6 bases, with 11 bases between the two germline ends. CDR3 amino acids: CASSPGLPNEQFF. CDR3 coding DNA: TGTGCCAGCAGCCCGGGACTTCCCAATGAGCAGTTCTTC.

This rearrangement joins TRBV27 to TRBJ2-1; no reliable D call. This CDR3 region has 13 residues. Germline CDR1 and CDR2: MNHEY and SMNVEV (reference sequence). The V gene lost 7 bases and the J gene lost 3 bases, with 10 bases spanning the gap. In DNA form, the CDR3 reads TGTGCCAGCACCTCTGAAAGCTACAATGAGCAGTTCTTC. It encodes CASTSESYNEQFF.